This T cell receptor (beta chain) was recorded in a study of T-cell memory formation after mild COVID-19. In its sample, this clonotype was seen a few times. Its specificity is not known. Constant-segment primers were used for 5'RACE, and the resulting TCR alpha and TCR beta cDNA libraries carried sample barcodes and UMIs. One entry per CDR3 protein, called by TCRdb with MiXCR from the 5' RACE reads. The data show roughly 250,000 distinct CDR3 sequences, around 15% seen once. Trimming removed 3 bases from V and 0 bases from J; junction bases left unmatched: 5. CDR1 and CDR2 (germline): KGHDR, SFDVKD. CDR3 length: 16 residues. Study observations and caveats: A subset of responding clones appeared in pre-infection memory, suggesting cross-reactive memory joined.

This receptor was taken from a man aged 18 to 29 who had mild COVID-19 (a few samples of this study predate the infection). Cell type and time point are not known. Sequencing was done on a sample of PBMCs or a T cell subset sorted from them (not recorded which). The chain employs TRBV24-1 and TRBJ2-3; 7 bases line up with TRBD2. The CDR3 protein is CATSDTGTTSTDTQYF. The CDR3 region has the DNA TGTGCCACCAGTGATACCGGGACTACTAGCACAGATACGCAGTATTTT.